These T cell receptor beta chains were read from a single sample in a study of T cells after yellow fever vaccination. One entry per CDR3 protein, called by TCRdb with MiXCR from the 5' RACE reads. The repertoire consists of approximately 90,000 distinct CDR3 sequences, with 5.8% occurring once and the leading ten covering 35% to 45%. The input for sequencing was CD8+ T cells sorted from PBMCs, taken 10 days after the yellow fever booster vaccination. The receptors were sampled from a man aged 18 to 35 who received the YFV17D yellow fever vaccine. Both conserved end residues are part of each CDR3. The D gene is left open where the match is weak. Size is stated for part of the rows, as once, few or many counts, or as a class when the clone is expanded.

J	V	D	size	DNA	CDR3
TRBJ2-3	TRBV6-5	-	few	TGTGCCAGCAGTTACTCCGAGACACCCACAGATACGCAGTATTTT	CASSYSETPTDTQYF
TRBJ1-1	TRBV11-2	-	few	TGTGCCAGCAGCTTAGGACGCGGGGGTATGAACACTGAAGCTTTCTTT	CASSLGRGGMNTEAFF
TRBJ2-2	TRBV12-3/TRBV12-4	-	-	TGTGCCAGCAGTTCCCGGGAGCCCGGGGAGCTGTTTTTT	CASSSREPGELFF
TRBJ2-3	TRBV7-9	TRBD2	-	TGTGCCAGCAGCCGGACTAGCGGGGGGGACGGCACAGATACGCAGTATTTT	CASSRTSGGDGTDTQYF
TRBJ2-1	TRBV7-2	-	few	TGTGCCAGCAGCTTAGGTCCGGGCAGGGCCTCCATCAATGAGCAGTTCTTC	CASSLGPGRASINEQFF
TRBJ1-1	TRBV6-5	-	few	TGTGCCAGCAGGTCAGGGTCCACTGAAGCTTTCTTT	CASRSGSTEAFF
TRBJ2-4	TRBV29-1	TRBD2	many	TGCAGCGCTACGGGACTAGCCGGGGACATTCAGTACTTC	CSATGLAGDIQYF
TRBJ2-1	TRBV14	-	few	TGTGCCAGCAGCCAAGATAGACGTGAGCAGTTCTTC	CASSQDRREQFF
TRBJ2-3	TRBV4-3	TRBD2	-	TGCGCCAGCAGCCCAGTAGCGGGACGGGGAGCAGATACGCAGTATTTT	CASSPVAGRGADTQYF
TRBJ2-3	TRBV11-2	TRBD2	many	TGTGCCAGCAGCTCCCTAACTAGCGGGGGGCCCACAGATACGCAGTATTTT	CASSSLTSGGPTDTQYF
TRBJ1-1	TRBV18	TRBD1	-	TGTGCCAGCTCACTTCGACAGGGGGCTGGGGACACTGAAGCTTTCTTT	CASSLRQGAGDTEAFF
TRBJ2-1	TRBV4-3	-	-	TGCGCCAGCAGCCAAGAAACGGGGCCCAATGAGCAGTTCTTC	CASSQETGPNEQFF
TRBJ2-3	TRBV6-5	-	few	TGTGCCAGCTCGGCTAGGGGTAGTGGCACAGATACGCAGTATTTT	CASSARGSGTDTQYF
TRBJ1-2	TRBV12-3/TRBV12-4	TRBD1	many	TGTGCCAGCAGTTTGAGCCAGGGGGGGAACTATGGCTACACCTTC	CASSLSQGGNYGYTF
TRBJ1-4	TRBV29-1	TRBD1	few	TGCAGCGTGACAGGGGATTCGAATGAAAAACTGTTTTTT	CSVTGDSNEKLFF
TRBJ2-5	TRBV3-1	-	few	TGTGCCAGCAGCCAAGATCTTAGGCAGATTGGGGAGACCCAGTACTTC	CASSQDLRQIGETQYF
TRBJ1-1	TRBV29-1	TRBD1	-	TGCAGCGTTGCCGAACAGGGGGCGGGTTGGAACACTGAAGCTTTCTTT	CSVAEQGAGWNTEAFF
TRBJ1-6	TRBV4-1	-	-	TGCGCCAGCAGCCTTCGCCCACCGGACTCCTATAATTCACCCCTCCACTTT	CASSLRPPDSYNSPLHF
TRBJ2-5	TRBV6-2/TRBV6-3	-	-	TGTGCCAGCAGTTACGTACCCGGGGGGCGTCAAGAGACCCAGTACTTC	CASSYVPGGRQETQYF
TRBJ2-6	TRBV27	-	many	TGTGCCAGCACCCACGGGTCCTCTGGGGCCAACGTCCTGACTTTC	CASTHGSSGANVLTF
TRBJ1-2	TRBV7-9	-	-	TGTGCCAGCAGCTTAGAGATTAACTATGGCTACACCTTC	CASSLEINYGYTF
TRBJ2-7	TRBV4-3	TRBD1	-	TGCGCCAGCAGCCAAGTCGCAGGGGGTCAGGGCTACGAGCAGTACTTC	CASSQVAGGQGYEQYF
TRBJ2-1	TRBV10-2	TRBD1	many	TGCGCCAGCAGGACAGGGGGAGATGAGCAGTTCTTC	CASRTGGDEQFF
TRBJ2-7	TRBV6-2/TRBV6-3	-	few	TGTGCCAGCAGTTACGGCTTCGGAGCTCCCTACGAGCAGTACTTC	CASSYGFGAPYEQYF
TRBJ2-3	TRBV7-9	-	many	TGTGCCAGCAGCTTACGTCGCGATAGCGGCTATTCTAGCACAGATACGCAGTATTTT	CASSLRRDSGYSSTDTQYF
TRBJ1-2	TRBV19	TRBD1	-	TGTGCCAGATCCCCCACGACAGGGGAAGTCGGCTACACCTTC	CARSPTTGEVGYTF
TRBJ1-5	TRBV24-1	TRBD1	-	TGTGCCACCAGTGATTTCCCCGGGACAGGCACAAGCAATCAGCCCCAGCATTTT	CATSDFPGTGTSNQPQHF
TRBJ1-6	TRBV15	-	many	TGTGCCACCAGCAGCCCCGGGACGCTTACGAGGAATTCACCCCTCCACTTT	CATSSPGTLTRNSPLHF
TRBJ1-5	TRBV5-6	-	-	TGTGCCAGCAGCTTGTTTCCTAGCAATCAGCCCCAGCATTTT	CASSLFPSNQPQHF
TRBJ1-4	TRBV4-2	-	-	TGTGCCAGCAGCCAAGAATCCGAAAAACTGTTTTTT	CASSQESEKLFF
TRBJ2-1	TRBV10-2	-	few	TGCGCCAGCGGAGACTCGACCTACAATGAGCAGTTCTTC	CASGDSTYNEQFF
TRBJ1-6	TRBV25-1	-	few	TGTGCCAGCAGTGGTGCGGGAATGTCCTATAATTCACCCCTCCACTTT	CASSGAGMSYNSPLHF
TRBJ1-3	TRBV4-3	-	few	TGCGCCAGCAGCCAAGTGACGGGCGGAAACACCATATATTTT	CASSQVTGGNTIYF
TRBJ1-1	TRBV6-5	-	many	TGTGCCAGCAGCCGCCCGGGAGGGACTGAAGCTTTCTTT	CASSRPGGTEAFF
TRBJ1-1	TRBV10-3	-	few	TGTGCCATCAGTGAGTCCTGGGGTGATCGGAACACTGAAGCTTTCTTT	CAISESWGDRNTEAFF
TRBJ2-2	TRBV4-2	-	-	TGTGCCAGCAGCCAAGATCGTGGCACCGGGGAGCTGTTTTTT	CASSQDRGTGELFF
TRBJ2-3	TRBV19	-	many	TGTGCCAGTAGCTGGGGGGCCCTCACAGATACGCAGTATTTT	CASSWGALTDTQYF
TRBJ2-3	TRBV9	TRBD2	-	TGTGCCAGCAGCCCACTAGCGGGGGGCGGCACAGATACGCAGTATTTT	CASSPLAGGGTDTQYF
TRBJ2-1	TRBV27	-	few	TGTGCCACCCGGCGTAATTGGGATGAGCAGTTCTTC	CATRRNWDEQFF
TRBJ1-1	TRBV7-9	-	few	TGTGCCAGCAGCTTCTACGGTGAGAACACTGAAGCTTTCTTT	CASSFYGENTEAFF
TRBJ2-2	TRBV4-1	TRBD1	-	TGCGCCAGCAGCCAGGGACAGGGGGCCGGGGAGCTGTTTTTT	CASSQGQGAGELFF
TRBJ1-4	TRBV20-1	-	few	TGCAGTGCTCGCGTCCACAGGGACCCTGGGAAGGCAACTAATGAAAAACTGTTTTTT	CSARVHRDPGKATNEKLFF
TRBJ1-1	TRBV4-2	TRBD1	-	TGTGCCAGCAGCCCCCAGGGGGGAACGGGCACTGAAGCTTTCTTT	CASSPQGGTGTEAFF
TRBJ2-3	TRBV10-3	TRBD2	many	TGTGCCATTTCGGGACTAGCGGGGGGGCGGACAGATACGCAGTATTTT	CAISGLAGGRTDTQYF
TRBJ2-5	TRBV5-1	-	few	TGCGCCAGCAGCTTGAGTGGAGCCAGCGGGCACCAAGAGACCCAGTACTTC	CASSLSGASGHQETQYF
TRBJ2-3	TRBV9	TRBD1	many	TGTGCCAGCAGCGACCGGGACAGGCTCCTTAATACGCAGTATTTT	CASSDRDRLLNTQYF
TRBJ2-7	TRBV27	TRBD2	-	TGTGCCAGCAGCCAAGCGGGGGGGTTGTACGAGCAGTACTTC	CASSQAGGLYEQYF
TRBJ2-1	TRBV20-1	TRBD2	-	TGCAGTGCTAGTTTGGGACTAGCGGGGGAGATGTCCTACAATGAGCAGTTCTTC	CSASLGLAGEMSYNEQFF
TRBJ2-7	TRBV3-1	-	many	TGTGCCAGCAGCCAAGATCTCAGCTCCTACGAGCAGTACTTC	CASSQDLSSYEQYF
TRBJ2-7	TRBV6-2/TRBV6-3	TRBD1	many	TGTGCCAGCAGTTACTCCTGGGGACAGTACTCCTACGAGCAGTACTTC	CASSYSWGQYSYEQYF
TRBJ1-5	TRBV4-1	-	-	TGCGCCAGCAGCCAACTTCCGGTGGATTATAGCAATCAGCCCCAGCATTTT	CASSQLPVDYSNQPQHF
TRBJ2-3	TRBV4-3	-	few	TGCGCCAGCAGCCACAAGGAAGGACCAGATACGCAGTATTTT	CASSHKEGPDTQYF
TRBJ2-5	TRBV6-2/TRBV6-3	TRBD2	-	TGTGCCAGCAGTTCATGGGCCGGACTAGCGGAGAACCAAGAGACCCAGTACTTC	CASSSWAGLAENQETQYF
TRBJ2-2	TRBV9	TRBD1	few	TGTGCCAGCAGCGTAGGCCACCGGACAGGGAGGACCGGGGAGCTGTTTTTT	CASSVGHRTGRTGELFF
TRBJ2-7	TRBV12-3/TRBV12-4	TRBD1	-	TGTGCCAGCAGTTTAGGGACAGGGCCCTACGAGCAGTACTTC	CASSLGTGPYEQYF